Listed below are T cell receptor beta chains from one sample, sequenced in a study of T cell changes during pregnancy in multiple sclerosis. The protocol was immunoSEQ multiplex PCR, while the TCRdb copy is restricted to in-frame clones and leaves out a portion. The sample holds tens of thousands of clones, less than 95% seen once. Specimen: CD4+ T cells from peripheral blood mononuclear cells, collected in the second trimester of pregnancy. The receptors stem from a female donor with multiple sclerosis, enrolled in a pregnancy study. CDR3s include the opening cysteine and the closing phenylalanine or tryptophan. D genes are given only for firm matches. Clone size is not always given. Where it is, it says once, few, many or a class for expanded clones.

TRBJ2-3 | NA | TRBV11-3 | TRBD2 | CASSFSGGKDTQYF | TGTGCCAGCAGCTTTAGCGGGGGGAAGGATACGCAGTATTTT
TRBJ2-5 | NA | TRBV11-2 | NA | CASSSRQAETQYF | TGTGCCAGCAGCTCAAGACAGGCGGAGACCCAGTACTTC
TRBJ2-3 | NA | TRBV7-3 | NA | CASSLLTREDTQYF | TGTGCCAGCAGCTTATTGACCCGGGAGGATACGCAGTATTTT
TRBJ2-1 | once | TRBV27 | TRBD1 | CASSVPGQGKNEQFF | TGTGCCAGCAGCGTTCCGGGACAGGGTAAGAATGAGCAGTTCTTC
TRBJ2-5 | NA | TRBV7-6 | TRBD2 | CASSFDLTSGRASGGETQYF | TGTGCCAGCAGCTTTGACTTGACTAGCGGGAGGGCCTCAGGGGGAGAGACCCAGTACTTC
TRBJ1-1 | NA | TRBV18 | TRBD1 | CASSPGQGTNTEAFF | TGTGCCAGCTCACCTGGACAGGGAACGAACACTGAAGCTTTCTTT
TRBJ2-1 | NA | TRBV11-2 | NA | CASSLLGASYNEQFF | TGTGCCAGCAGCTTATTGGGGGCGTCCTACAATGAGCAGTTCTTC
TRBJ1-3 | NA | TRBV20-1 | NA | CSAIADTIYF | TGCAGTGCTATCGCGGACACCATATATTTT
TRBJ1-2 | NA | TRBV5-1 | TRBD1 | CASSLGSPGQLPYGYTF | TGCGCCAGCAGCTTAGGCTCCCCGGGACAGTTACCTTATGGCTACACCTTC
TRBJ2-2 | NA | TRBV28 | TRBD1 | CASKGQGRGTGELFF | TGTGCCAGCAAAGGACAGGGGCGAGGCACCGGGGAGCTGTTTTTT
TRBJ1-3 | NA | TRBV7-2 | TRBD1 | CASSFRDSSGNTIYF | TGTGCCAGCAGCTTCCGGGACAGCTCTGGAAACACCATATATTTT
TRBJ2-2 | NA | TRBV19 | TRBD2 | CASSGRGDPTGELFF | TGTGCCAGTAGTGGGCGGGGGGACCCCACCGGGGAGCTGTTTTTT
TRBJ2-7 | NA | TRBV5-1 | TRBD2 | CASSLRTSGGPTYEQYF | TGCGCCAGCAGCTTGAGGACTAGCGGGGGGCCCACCTACGAGCAGTACTTC
TRBJ2-3 | NA | TRBV5-4 | NA | CASSLERGTDTQYF | TGTGCCAGCAGCTTGGAGCGGGGCACAGATACGCAGTATTTT
TRBJ1-5 | NA | TRBV30 | TRBD1 | CAWSPTGTGGNQPQHF | TGTGCCTGGAGTCCAACCGGGACAGGGGGTAATCAGCCCCAGCATTTT
TRBJ2-2 | NA | TRBV7-9 | NA | CASSPTGRQNTGELFF | TGTGCCAGCAGCCCCACAGGGAGACAGAACACCGGGGAGCTGTTTTTT
TRBJ1-4 | NA | TRBV10-3 | TRBD1 | CAIRQGEANEKLFF | TGTGCCATCAGACAGGGGGAAGCTAATGAAAAACTGTTTTTT
TRBJ1-5 | NA | TRBV7-6 | TRBD1 | CASSRNTGGNQPQHF | TGTGCCAGCAGCCGAAATACAGGGGGTAATCAGCCCCAGCATTTT
TRBJ2-1 | once | TRBV9 | TRBD2 | CASSVGGTSGRYNEQFF | TGTGCCAGCAGCGTAGGAGGGACTAGCGGGAGGTATAATGAGCAGTTCTTC
TRBJ2-3 | NA | TRBV7-9 | NA | CASSLNRERPGDTQYF | TGTGCCAGCAGCTTAAATCGGGAGCGGCCGGGAGATACGCAGTATTTT
TRBJ1-2 | NA | TRBV5-5 | NA | CASSRMSVGADYGYTF | TGTGCCAGCAGTCGGATGTCGGTAGGGGCAGATTATGGCTACACCTTC
TRBJ2-3 | NA | TRBV2 | TRBD2 | CASRGLARPTDTQYF | TGTGCCAGCAGGGGACTAGCGCGGCCCACAGATACGCAGTATTTT
TRBJ1-2 | few | TRBV4-1 | NA | CASSQASVDYGYTF | TGCGCCAGCAGCCAAGCCTCGGTGGACTATGGCTACACCTTC
TRBJ2-1 | NA | TRBV29-1 | NA | CSTLTGANEQFF | TGCAGCACCTTGACTGGGGCCAATGAGCAGTTCTTC
TRBJ2-7 | NA | TRBV7-2 | NA | CASSSRHQGGEQYF | TGTGCCAGCAGCTCCCGCCACCAGGGGGGCGAGCAGTACTTC
TRBJ1-1 | NA | TRBV2 | TRBD1 | CASRDRVGNTEAFF | TGTGCCAGCAGAGACAGGGTCGGCAACACTGAAGCTTTCTTT
TRBJ1-1 | once | TRBV5-1 | TRBD1 | CASSLDGTGGVVTEAFF | TGCGCCAGCAGCTTGGATGGGACAGGGGGCGTAGTCACTGAAGCTTTCTTT
TRBJ2-7 | NA | TRBV19 | TRBD2 | CASTVGGYEQYF | TGTGCCAGTACCGTGGGAGGGTACGAGCAGTACTTC